This is a list of T cell receptor beta chains from one sample in a study of T cell responses to AZD1222 COVID-19 vaccine. The repertoire was sequenced with immunoSEQ multiplex PCR; TCRdb's copy has only in-frame clones and lacks some. The sample yields 65,000 to 100,000 clones, around 81% seen once. The sample consisted of peripheral blood, taken on day 0 of AZD1222 vaccination. These receptors originate from an adult in good health. CDR3s include the opening cysteine and the closing phenylalanine or tryptophan. D genes are given only for firm matches. A clone size is listed for some rows: how often the clone was seen (once, few, many), or a class if it is expanded.

D gene | clone size | J gene | V gene | CDR3 DNA | CDR3 protein
TRBD2 | . | TRBJ2-1 | TRBV7-2 | TGTGCCAGCAGTAAGCGGGAGGGCCAGGGTGAGCAGTTCTTC | CASSKREGQGEQFF
. | . | TRBJ1-1 | TRBV30 | TGTGCCTGGAGTGTCGATTCTAACACTGAAGCTTTCTTT | CAWSVDSNTEAFF
. | . | TRBJ1-1 | TRBV6-5 | TGTGCCAGCAGCCAAGGGGTCAGGGGAAGGACTGAAGCTTTCTTT | CASSQGVRGRTEAFF
. | . | TRBJ2-1 | TRBV2 | TGTGCCACCCTGGCTGACTACAATGAGCAGTTCTTC | CATLADYNEQFF
TRBD1 | . | TRBJ2-7 | TRBV27 | TGTGCCAGCAGTTTGAGGGGGCCACACTACGAGCAGTACTTC | CASSLRGPHYEQYF
TRBD1 | . | TRBJ1-2 | TRBV6-5 | TGTGCCAGCAGTCCGGGACAGGGGGCGTTTGGCTACACCTTC | CASSPGQGAFGYTF
. | . | TRBJ2-5 | TRBV4-1 | TGCGCCAGCAGCCGTCCTGACCAAGAGACCCAGTACTTC | CASSRPDQETQYF
TRBD1 | . | TRBJ2-2 | TRBV5-4 | TGTGCCAGCAGCCCCGGGACAGAAAACACCGGGGAGCTGTTTTTT | CASSPGTENTGELFF
. | . | TRBJ1-2 | TRBV7-9 | TGTGCCAGCAGCTTAGAATCACAGGGCGATACGAACTATGGCTACACCTTC | CASSLESQGDTNYGYTF
. | . | TRBJ2-7 | TRBV11-2 | TGTGCCAGCAGCTTGACAGGTCGCGAGCAGTACTTC | CASSLTGREQYF
. | once | TRBJ1-1 | TRBV25-1 | TGTGCCAGCAGCGCCTCCACAGCCTTGAACACTGAAGCTTTCTTT | CASSASTALNTEAFF
TRBD1 | . | TRBJ1-2 | TRBV28 | TGTGCCATCCTAAGGGACAGAGCGTATGGCTACACCTTC | CAILRDRAYGYTF
. | . | TRBJ2-1 | TRBV24-1 | TGTGCCACCAGTGATTCTAATGAGCAGTTCTTC | CATSDSNEQFF
. | . | TRBJ1-5 | TRBV20-1 | TGCAGTGCTAGTGTTTGGGACGGACCTAGCAATCAGCCCCAGCATTTT | CSASVWDGPSNQPQHF
TRBD2 | . | TRBJ2-2 | TRBV19 | TGTGCCAGTAGTATACGGCCTAGCGGGAGCACCGGGGAGCTGTTTTTT | CASSIRPSGSTGELFF
. | . | TRBJ2-7 | TRBV5-1 | TGCGCCAGCAGCTTCGAATCGGCCCCAACCTACGAGCAGTACTTC | CASSFESAPTYEQYF
TRBD2 | once | TRBJ2-1 | TRBV5-4 | TGTGCCAGCACACATAGCGGGGGGGTCGGAGGGAACAATGAGCAGTTCTTC | CASTHSGGVGGNNEQFF
. | . | TRBJ1-1 | TRBV7-9 | TGTGCCAGCAGCTTAGAACAGGGCGTCCTGAAAGCTTTCTTT | CASSLEQGVLKAFF
. | . | TRBJ2-1 | TRBV9 | TGTGCCAGCAGCGTAGAAGGAACAGGGTCTAATGAGCAGTTCTTC | CASSVEGTGSNEQFF
TRBD2 | . | TRBJ2-7 | TRBV5-4 | TGTGCCAGCAGCTTGCGGGGGGGGGCCCGGACCCACTACGAGCAGTACTTC | CASSLRGGARTHYEQYF
. | . | TRBJ2-2 | TRBV5-1 | TGCGCCAGCAGGGACCAGGGGACCGGGGAGCTGTTTTTT | CASRDQGTGELFF
. | . | TRBJ2-3 | TRBV5-4 | TGTGCCAGCAGCTTGGGTCCGGGTAGCACAGATACGCAGTATTTT | CASSLGPGSTDTQYF
. | . | TRBJ1-5 | TRBV28 | TGTGCCAGCAGTTTAGGAACCGGGCTTCAGCCCCAGCATTTT | CASSLGTGLQPQHF
TRBD2 | . | TRBJ2-2 | TRBV6-4 | TGTGCCAGCAGTGACTCGAAACTAGCGGGAATATACACCGGGGAGCTGTTTTTT | CASSDSKLAGIYTGELFF
. | . | TRBJ1-2 | TRBV5-8 | TGTGCCAGCAGCTTATACTACGGCTACACCTTC | CASSLYYGYTF
. | . | TRBJ1-3 | TRBV19 | TGTGCCAGTAGTCCCGGCCGGCACGGTGGAAACACCATATATTTT | CASSPGRHGGNTIYF
. | . | TRBJ1-4 | TRBV18 | TGTGCCAGCTCATCACGCGGGGGCGCCGATGAAAAACTGTTTTTT | CASSSRGGADEKLFF
. | . | TRBJ1-2 | TRBV4-2 | TGTGCCAGCAGCCAAATTGGGACGGCTAACTATGGCTACACCTTC | CASSQIGTANYGYTF
. | . | TRBJ2-1 | TRBV18 | TGTGCCAGCTCCCCATACTTTACAGGAAAAAACAATGAGCAGTTCTTC | CASSPYFTGKNNEQFF
. | . | TRBJ1-1 | TRBV5-4 | TGTGCCAGCAGCTTGGAGGGGAGGGGGACTGAAGCTTTCTTT | CASSLEGRGTEAFF
. | . | TRBJ2-1 | TRBV5-6 | TGTGCCAGCAGCAGTTGGCGGGAACTCAAAGAGCAGTTCTTC | CASSSWRELKEQFF
. | few | TRBJ1-1 | TRBV5-1 | TGCGCCAGCAGCCCCTGGGCGGAGACTGAAGCTTTCTTT | CASSPWAETEAFF
TRBD1 | . | TRBJ1-2 | TRBV4-1 | TGCGCCAGCAGCCTGGACTTCATACAGGGGGCCGGCGGCTACACCTTC | CASSLDFIQGAGGYTF
TRBD2 | . | TRBJ2-3 | TRBV5-4 | TGTGCCAGCAGCCGTCCTAAGCGGGAGAGTTCTAGCACAGATACGCAGTATTTT | CASSRPKRESSSTDTQYF
. | . | TRBJ1-3 | TRBV19 | TGTGCCAGTAGTATGCAGGGCTACTCTGGAAACACCATATATTTT | CASSMQGYSGNTIYF
TRBD1 | . | TRBJ1-4 | TRBV2 | TGTGCCAGCAAGAAGGGGGCGAATAATGAAAAACTGTTTTTT | CASKKGANNEKLFF
TRBD1 | . | TRBJ2-1 | TRBV5-4 | TGTGCCAGCAGCTCCCGGGACAGAGGCTACAATGAGCAGTTCTTC | CASSSRDRGYNEQFF
TRBD1 | once | TRBJ2-1 | TRBV15 | TGTGCCACCAGCAGGCCCTTCCAGGGGGCCCGGCGGTTCTTC | CATSRPFQGARRFF
. | . | TRBJ2-2 | TRBV3-1/TRBV3-2 | TGTGCCAGCAGCCAAGATTCCACAGGGTTCGGGGAGCTGTTTTTT | CASSQDSTGFGELFF
. | . | TRBJ1-2 | TRBV6-5 | TGTGCCAGCAGTTACTCCGGGGGCTATGGCTACACCTTC | CASSYSGGYGYTF
. | few | TRBJ1-2 | TRBV19 | TGTGCCAGTAGTATGAAAAGTTCCCATAACTATGGCTACACCTTC | CASSMKSSHNYGYTF
. | . | TRBJ1-5 | TRBV27 | TGTGCCAGCAGTACGGGGTGGGGGAATGATCAGCCCCAGCATTTT | CASSTGWGNDQPQHF